Following are 2 T cell receptor beta chains from one sample sequenced in a study of CD8 T cells in ankylosing spondylitis. TCRdb reanalysed the 5' RACE reads using MiXCR and keeps one entry per CDR3 protein. The sample holds about 92,000 distinct CDR3 sequences, roughly 9.6% seen once. The sample comprised blood, either unsorted or a sorted T cell fraction (not recorded which). All receptors derive from a male donor with ankylosing spondylitis or in good health (not recorded which).

At least ten counts were recorded for this clonotype. This rearrangement joins TRBV12-3 or TRBV12-4 to TRBJ2-5, with 13 bases matching TRBD2. Germline trimming cut 7 bases from V and 7 bases from J; bases unmatched to any gene: 3. The CDR3 runs 13 residues. The CDR3 DNA follows: TGTGCCAGCAACGGACTAGCGGGGGCGACCCAGTACTTC. This gives the protein CASNGLAGATQYF.

This clonotype came up many times. This chain uses TRBV20-1 with TRBJ2-1, with 8 nucleotides matching TRBD2. Germline lookup yields CDR1 DFQATT and CDR2 SNEGSKA (reference sequence). CDR3 length: 23 amino acids. After removal of 0 bases from V and 0 bases from J, the junction contained 25 bases not matched to a gene. The DNA for the CDR3 is TGCAGTGCTAGAGATCAGGAGACTAGCGCCAAAATAACTTCCCTAAGCTCCTACAATGAGCAGTTCTTC. Its protein is CSARDQETSAKITSLSSYNEQFF.